In its sample, the clone carrying this T cell receptor beta chain was seen many times. Antigen: not known. This entry is derived from a study of T cells in Graves' hyperthyroidism and ophthalmopathy. RNA transcripts were the template for amplifying TCR beta CDR3 regions. The HTBI primer set served for first-round RT-PCR of the TCR CDR3. TCRdb reanalysed the multiplex PCR reads using MiXCR and keeps one entry per CDR3 protein. The sample lists about 300,000 distinct CDR3 sequences, 25% seen once, with about 30% in the top ten. CDR1 is MNHNS, CDR2 SASEGT, per germline. CDR3 length: 15 amino acids. V was pared by 5 bases and J by 5 bases, with 6 bases of the junction left unmatched. Those patients with uncontrolled infection, other autoimmune disease, pregnancy or lactation were excluded. Diagnoses rested on clinical symptoms, serum thyroxine and TRAb, thyroid ultrasound and orbital computed tomography.

Study-wide results and limits: In the blood, most expanded thyroid clonotypes above 0.001 appeared as well.

The rearrangement uses TRBV6-1 and TRBJ1-5; TRBD1 matches at 10 bases. The TCR sequence derives from a man aged 35 to 55 with Graves' hyperthyroidism that later progressed to Graves' ophthalmopathy. The sequenced sample was blood. The CDR3 here is CASSPRDRGYQPQHF. CDR3 sequence (DNA): TGTGCCAGCAGTCCCCGGGACAGGGGATATCAGCCCCAGCATTTT.